Described below is a single TCR beta chain sequence and its context. Survey-level TCR beta sequencing used the immunoSEQ assay. Measured with immunoSEQ multiplex PCR; TCRdb has only the in-frame clones, and not every one. Among tens of thousands of clones, 85% to 95% were seen once, and the ten largest hold around 4.5%. The V end was cut by 4 bases, the J end by 2 bases, with 9 bases between. Germline CDR1 and CDR2: SGHRS and YFSETQ. The CDR3 sequence is 13 residues long. The TCR sequence derives from a man aged 35 to 55 with rheumatoid arthritis. Sequencing input: PBMCs. The J gene is TRBJ1-1, the V gene TRBV5-1; D unclear. The CDR3 sequence: CASSRTGNTEAFF. In nucleotides, the CDR3 is TGCGCCAGCAGCCGCACTGGCAACACTGAAGCTTTCTTT.